Each of the 17 T cell receptor beta chains below was sequenced from the same sample in a study of identical twins. TCRdb called the 5' RACE reads again in MiXCR, with one record for every CDR3 protein. The sample records 1.5 million to 2 million distinct CDR3 sequences, under 35% being singletons. Sequenced material: cord blood. The receptors were gathered from a newborn girl in good health.

The chain recombines TRBV20-1 with TRBJ2-1, with D possibly matching TRBD1 (6 bases). This CDR3 is 15 amino acids long. V dropped 1 base and J dropped 5 bases, with 15 bases sitting between them. CDR1 is DFQATT and CDR2 is SNEGSKA in the germline V gene (reference sequence). The CDR3 here is CSARAHGQPNNEQFF. DNA for the CDR3: TGCAGTGCTAGAGCCCATGGACAGCCCAACAATGAGCAGTTCTTC.

This clonotype occurred a few times. V and J are TRBV2 and TRBJ2-1; 7 bases are a match to TRBD1. The CDR3 has 15 residues. V trimming: 4 bases; J trimming: 5 bases; junction bases outside the gene matches: 8. Per the germline V gene, CDR1 is SNHLY and CDR2 is FYNNEI. CDR3 residues: CASSGGTGVDNEQFF. CDR3 bases: TGTGCCAGCAGTGGGGGAACAGGGGTTGACAATGAGCAGTTCTTC.

This clonotype was picked up many times. The junction differs from germline at one of its ends, possibly a read error. The chain combines TRBV12-3 or TRBV12-4 with TRBJ2-3, with D perhaps matching TRBD2 (5 bases). CDR3 length: 13 residues. Here the CDR3 reads CASSWTSTDTQYF. The DNA for the CDR3 is TGCGCCAGCAGCTGGACTAGCACAGATACGCAGTATTTT.

V and J are TRBV27 and TRBJ2-1; TRBD2 matches 8 bases. Germline V gene lookup returns CDR1 MNHEY and CDR2 SMNVEV (reference sequence). After removal of 6 bases from V and 0 bases from J, the junction contained 7 bases not matched to a gene. This CDR3 has 16 residues. The CDR3 bases are TGTGCCAGCAGCCCTATACGGGGGGGCTCCTACAATGAGCAGTTCTTC. Translation gives CASSPIRGGSYNEQFF.

This clonotype was counted a few times. The CDR3 coding sequence is TGCGCCAGCAGCGAGGTGGGGGTGAACACTGAAGCTTTCTTT. Its protein is CASSEVGVNTEAFF. J is TRBJ1-1 and V is TRBV5-1; D is possibly TRBD1 (5 bases). The germline V gene has CDR1 SGHRS and CDR2 YFSETQ. There are 14 residues in the CDR3. Trimming shortened V by 4 bases and J by 0 bases, and 10 bases separated the two germline ends.

This clonotype has only a few counts. The V gene is TRBV5-1, the J gene TRBJ2-1; 11 bases fit TRBD1. This CDR3 comprises 16 residues. The ends lost 3 bases at V and 0 bases at J; junction bases unmatched: 2. CDR1 and CDR2 (germline): SGHRS, YFSETQ. CDR3 in amino acids: CASSSGTGGSYNEQFF. CDR3 coding DNA: TGCGCCAGCAGCTCCGGGACAGGGGGCTCCTACAATGAGCAGTTCTTC.

This clonotype appeared a few times. The rearrangement links TRBV5-1 to TRBJ2-1, with 9 nucleotides matching TRBD2. The CDR3 loop spans 20 amino acids. Germline values: CDR1 SGHRS, CDR2 YFSETQ. Unmatched junction bases numbered 19, after V lost 3 bases and J lost 3 bases. The CDR3 DNA sequence: TGCGCCAGCAGCTCATCCTGGACTAGCGATTTTAATAGGCTCTACAATGAGCAGTTCTTC. Its translation is CASSSSWTSDFNRLYNEQFF.

The V gene is TRBV27, the J gene TRBJ2-7; TRBD1 aligns across 8 bases. Germline CDR1 is MNHEY and CDR2 is SMNVEV (reference sequence). V lost 5 bases, J lost 3 bases, and 9 bases stayed unmatched. The CDR3 contains 15 residues. CDR3 protein: CASSVRQGMSYEQYF. CDR3 DNA: TGTGCCAGCAGTGTCCGACAGGGGATGAGCTACGAGCAGTACTTC.

This clonotype was seen a handful of times. The chain combines TRBV4-1 with TRBJ2-7, with D possibly called TRBD1 or TRBD2 (5 bases each). The CDR3 is 14 residues long. Germline V gene sequence: CDR1 MGHRA, CDR2 YSYEKL. The V and J ends lost 3 bases and 3 bases respectively, with 12 bases between them. This chain's CDR3 is CASSHGATDYEQYF. The CDR3 nucleotides are TGCGCCAGCAGCCACGGGGCGACAGACTACGAGCAGTACTTC.

This clonotype was counted only a few times. The CDR3 sequence is CSVDLTGNTEAFF. The DNA of the CDR3 is TGCAGCGTTGACTTAACAGGGAACACTGAAGCTTTCTTT. The chain recombines TRBV29-1 with TRBJ1-1; D is possibly TRBD1 (5 bases). CDR1 SQVTM and CDR2 ANQGSEA come from the germline V gene. Deletions cut 3 bases from V and 1 base from J, with 9 bases between. The CDR3 totals 13 residues.

The chain has TRBV7-2 and TRBJ2-1; D remains ambiguous. Per germline, CDR1 SGHTA and CDR2 FQGNSA. V was pared by 2 bases and J by 9 bases, with 8 bases between. The CDR3 loop spans 12 amino acids. The CDR3 bases are TGTGCCAGCAGCTTACGCTATGGTGAGCAGTTCTTC. Protein: CASSLRYGEQFF.

V is TRBV5-1 and J is TRBJ2-1, with D possibly matching TRBD2 (6 bases). V dropped 0 bases and J dropped 4 bases, with 11 bases sitting between them. The CDR3 covers 15 residues. CDR1 is SGHRS and CDR2 is YFSETQ in the germline V gene. CDR3 residues: CASSLGTTFYNEQFF. The CDR3 DNA reads as TGCGCCAGCAGCTTGGGGACTACATTTTACAATGAGCAGTTCTTC.

This clonotype was seen at least ten times. The V call is TRBV10-3, the J call TRBJ2-1; TRBD1 matches 8 bases. The CDR3 covers 13 residues. The germline V gene has CDR1 ENHRY and CDR2 SYGVKD. After removal of 9 bases from V and 0 bases from J, the junction contained 1 base not matched to a gene. CDR3 bases: TGTGCCATGGGGACAGGCTCCTACAATGAGCAGTTCTTC. Protein sequence: CAMGTGSYNEQFF.

The V call is TRBV7-2, the J call TRBJ2-3, with D hard to call. Germline V CDR1 and CDR2: SGHTA, FQGNSA. V lost 1 base to trimming and J lost 0 bases, with 8 bases between them. The CDR3 has 15 amino acids. Here the CDR3 reads CASSLGLISTDTQYF. CDR3 in DNA: TGTGCCAGCAGCTTAGGACTGATTAGCACAGATACGCAGTATTTT.

The V and J genes are TRBV20-1 and TRBJ2-2; D unclear. V was pared by 0 bases and J by 1 base, with 6 bases between. The CDR3 is made up of 14 amino acids. CDR1 is DFQATT, CDR2 SNEGSKA, per germline (reference sequence). The DNA for the CDR3 is TGCAGTGCTAGAGAGTGGCGGAACACCGGGGAGCTGTTTTTT. Its protein is CSAREWRNTGELFF.

V usage is TRBV9 and J usage is TRBJ2-1; unclear D gene. The last part of the DNA fits TRBJ2-7 better; the J call may be wrong. This CDR3 region has 16 residues. CDR1 is SGDLS, CDR2 YYNGEE, per germline. CDR3 nucleotides: TGTGCCTCCCGCCCCACCCTTGCCGGGTCCTACAATGAGCAGTACTTC. Amino acid sequence: CASRPTLAGSYNEQYF.

In DNA, the CDR3 is TGTGCCAGCAGCCCCTTGTCGGTTGGACATAACTATGGCTACACCTTC. This gives the protein CASSPLSVGHNYGYTF. V usage is TRBV5-6 and J usage is TRBJ1-2; tentatively, D is TRBD1 (5 bases). The germline V gene encodes CDR1 SGHDT and CDR2 YYEEEE. The V end was cut by 4 bases, the J end by 1 base, with 17 bases between. The CDR3 extends over 16 amino acids.